These 8 T cell receptor beta chains were sequenced from one sample in a study of T cells in Graves' hyperthyroidism and ophthalmopathy. Amplification targeted TCR beta CDR3 regions from RNA transcripts. During a first-round RT-PCR of the TCR CDR3, the HTBI primer set was used. TCRdb reprocessed the multiplex PCR reads via MiXCR and lists one record per CDR3 protein. The sample lists hundreds of thousands of distinct CDR3 sequences, roughly 14% occurring once. Sequencing was done on a sample of blood. These receptors originate from a man aged 18-30 years with Graves' ophthalmopathy.

The CDR3 spells CASSLKAGGNSYEQYF. The CDR3 coding sequence is TGTGCCAGCAGCTTGAAAGCGGGGGGAAACTCCTACGAGCAGTACTTC. The rearrangement uses TRBV5-4 and TRBJ2-7, with 9 positions matching TRBD2. From germline, CDR1 is SGHNT and CDR2 YYREEE (reference sequence). The ends lost 1 base at V and 0 bases at J; junction bases unmatched: 5. CDR3 size: 16 residues.

This clonotype was counted at least ten times. The rearrangement links TRBV3-1 to TRBJ2-1; D is unclear. Germline CDR1 is LGHDT and CDR2 is YNNKEL (reference sequence). There are 11 residues in the CDR3. The V end lost 4 bases, the J end lost 4 bases, and 2 bases lay between the germline ends. The chain's CDR3 is CASSRYNEQFF. The CDR3, as DNA: TGTGCCAGCAGCCGATACAATGAGCAGTTCTTC.

This clonotype has more than one count but fewer than ten. The chain is built from TRBV6-5 and TRBJ1-2; D unresolved. CDR3 length: 15 amino acids. Germline lookup yields CDR1 MNHEY and CDR2 SVGAGI. V was shortened by 2 bases and J by 4 bases, with 14 bases between the two germline ends. Here the CDR3 reads CASSYEDPLSYGYTF. In DNA form, the CDR3 reads TGTGCCAGCAGTTACGAAGATCCTTTAAGCTATGGCTACACCTTC.

This clonotype was counted at least ten times. The chain employs TRBV6-7 and TRBJ1-5; D ambiguous. TRBV6-7 counts as an open reading frame of uncertain function. V was pared by 0 bases and J by 0 bases, with 9 bases between. The CDR3 covers 16 residues. CDR3 sequence: CASSYSSSYSNQPQHF. DNA of the CDR3: TGTGCCAGCAGTTACTCGTCATCCTATAGCAATCAGCCCCAGCATTTT.

Here the CDR3 reads CASSQGGGAWETQYF. CDR3 DNA: TGTGCCAGCAGCCAAGGAGGGGGCGCGTGGGAGACCCAGTACTTC. The rearrangement links TRBV4-2 to TRBJ2-5; 7 positions match TRBD1. V was clipped by 1 base and J by 5 bases; unmatched bases: 7. The germline gives CDR1 LGHNA, CDR2 YNFKEQ. The CDR3 spans 15 residues.

At least ten counts were recorded for this clonotype. The CDR3, as DNA: TGTGCCAGCAGTTTAAAAGGGTCGGGGGTGCGTTATATCAGCTCCTACGAGCAGTACTTC. Its protein is CASSLKGSGVRYISSYEQYF. V is TRBV12-3 or TRBV12-4 and J is TRBJ2-7; possibly TRBD2 for D (6 bases). CDR3 length: 20 amino acids. V lost 2 bases to trimming and J lost 0 bases, with 26 bases between them.

With regard to this clonotype: This sequence may be a read error, since a much larger clone differs from it by one base. V is TRBV27 and J is TRBJ1-2; 7 bases agree with TRBD1. Per germline, CDR1 MNHEY and CDR2 SMNVEV (reference sequence). J lost 12 bases, V lost 0 bases, and 10 bases had no gene match. The CDR3 is made up of 14 amino acids. The chain's CDR3 is CASSLSWDSFGHTF. In DNA, the CDR3 is TGTGCCAGCAGTTTATCCTGGGACAGTTTCGGCCACACCTTC.

The chain is built from TRBV9 and TRBJ1-2, with D uncertain. This CDR3 region has 14 residues. V lost 7 bases and J lost 1, with 14 bases in between. Per germline, CDR1 SGDLS and CDR2 YYNGEE. The CDR3 loop reads CASGQDGNNYGYTF. CDR3 DNA sequence: TGTGCCAGCGGCCAGGACGGAAATAACTATGGCTACACCTTC.